These T cell receptor beta chains were read from a single sample in a study of OX40 agonist ivuxolimab in advanced cancers. Produced via immunoSEQ multiplex PCR; TCRdb's table is partial and in-frame only. The table records 20,000 to 30,000 clones, roughly 71% of them present only once. The sample was CD4+ or CD8+ T cells sorted from blood, taken in a trial of the OX40 agonist ivuxolimab. All receptors come from an adult with an advanced solid tumor such as melanoma, head and neck, liver or kidney cancer. CDR3s leave out the opening cysteine and the closing phenylalanine or tryptophan. Each record gives: CDR3 protein, J gene, clone size, V gene. Clone size appears in some rows only: once, few, many, or a class for an expanded clone.

CDR3 protein: ASSRLPGQGETQY; J gene: TRBJ2-5; clone size: -; V gene: TRBV7-9
CDR3 protein: ASSLRGAGNTIY; J gene: TRBJ1-3; clone size: -; V gene: TRBV5-6
CDR3 protein: ASSQRFRQSNTGELF; J gene: TRBJ2-2; clone size: -; V gene: TRBV14
CDR3 protein: ASSQTSGATYNEQF; J gene: TRBJ2-1; clone size: -; V gene: TRBV5-1
CDR3 protein: ASSISGANTEAF; J gene: TRBJ1-1; clone size: -; V gene: TRBV19
CDR3 protein: ASSSTRTGTDTQY; J gene: TRBJ2-3; clone size: -; V gene: TRBV5-1
CDR3 protein: ASSSQRTWAADTQY; J gene: TRBJ2-3; clone size: -; V gene: TRBV7-2
CDR3 protein: ASSLGDRGQY; J gene: TRBJ2-5; clone size: -; V gene: TRBV5-1
CDR3 protein: ASSYGVAGGYEQY; J gene: TRBJ2-7; clone size: -; V gene: TRBV6-6
CDR3 protein: ASSDSGGGAGGNQPQH; J gene: TRBJ1-5; clone size: few; V gene: TRBV6-4
CDR3 protein: ASLGGRKPNEQF; J gene: TRBJ2-1; clone size: -; V gene: TRBV19
CDR3 protein: ASSSPGSSGNTIY; J gene: TRBJ1-3; clone size: once; V gene: TRBV28
CDR3 protein: ASSEVMGGFFNQPQH; J gene: TRBJ1-5; clone size: -; V gene: TRBV6-1
CDR3 protein: ASSRGDYGYT; J gene: TRBJ1-2; clone size: -; V gene: TRBV7-9
CDR3 protein: ASSSRASGSGNTIY; J gene: TRBJ1-3; clone size: -; V gene: TRBV7-2
CDR3 protein: ASSQASGQGTGELF; J gene: TRBJ2-2; clone size: -; V gene: TRBV4-2
CDR3 protein: ASSLRGETNEKLF; J gene: TRBJ1-4; clone size: -; V gene: TRBV11-2
CDR3 protein: SGRENTEAF; J gene: TRBJ1-1; clone size: -; V gene: TRBV29-1
CDR3 protein: ASGVSNYGYT; J gene: TRBJ1-2; clone size: -; V gene: TRBV7-9
CDR3 protein: ASSLGARGITDTQY; J gene: TRBJ2-3; clone size: -; V gene: TRBV7-9
CDR3 protein: ASSWGDRGNQPQH; J gene: TRBJ1-5; clone size: -; V gene: TRBV7-2
CDR3 protein: ASSLDGGNNSPLH; J gene: TRBJ1-6; clone size: -; V gene: TRBV5-6
CDR3 protein: ASTRDRGYNEQF; J gene: TRBJ2-1; clone size: -; V gene: TRBV5-6
CDR3 protein: ASKEEGKVTEAF; J gene: TRBJ1-1; clone size: -; V gene: TRBV19
CDR3 protein: ASSTPGSHNSPLH; J gene: TRBJ1-6; clone size: few; V gene: TRBV7-2
CDR3 protein: AWKGARGAAERGYT; J gene: TRBJ1-2; clone size: -; V gene: TRBV30
CDR3 protein: ASTSDRGRIVGNT; J gene: TRBJ1-2; clone size: once; V gene: TRBV28
CDR3 protein: ASSPRGRGAGELF; J gene: TRBJ2-2; clone size: -; V gene: TRBV4-3
CDR3 protein: ASSQVAVGSNQPQH; J gene: TRBJ1-5; clone size: -; V gene: TRBV4-2
CDR3 protein: ASSLAAGLNTEAF; J gene: TRBJ1-1; clone size: few; V gene: TRBV5-1
CDR3 protein: ASSSLRGNQPQH; J gene: TRBJ1-5; clone size: -; V gene: TRBV6-5
CDR3 protein: ARKFAGELF; J gene: TRBJ2-2; clone size: -; V gene: TRBV30
CDR3 protein: ASSQGQITYEQY; J gene: TRBJ2-7; clone size: -; V gene: TRBV6-1
CDR3 protein: ASSRGISNQPQH; J gene: TRBJ1-5; clone size: -; V gene: TRBV9
CDR3 protein: ASRTGPQGNQPQH; J gene: TRBJ1-5; clone size: -; V gene: TRBV6-1
CDR3 protein: ASSQDWRISPLH; J gene: TRBJ1-6; clone size: -; V gene: TRBV4-3
CDR3 protein: AISENSQRGNNEQF; J gene: TRBJ2-1; clone size: -; V gene: TRBV10-3
CDR3 protein: ASSHRGGSSYNEQF; J gene: TRBJ2-1; clone size: once; V gene: TRBV7-3
CDR3 protein: ASSPPDGSRNEQF; J gene: TRBJ2-1; clone size: -; V gene: TRBV18
CDR3 protein: ASSLASGQGQF; J gene: TRBJ2-1; clone size: -; V gene: TRBV7-7
CDR3 protein: ASSMPGESPYNEQF; J gene: TRBJ2-1; clone size: -; V gene: TRBV19
CDR3 protein: ASSWRGNTIY; J gene: TRBJ1-3; clone size: once; V gene: TRBV28
CDR3 protein: ASSERALAGNTIY; J gene: TRBJ1-3; clone size: -; V gene: TRBV9
CDR3 protein: ASRATSTDTQY; J gene: TRBJ2-3; clone size: -; V gene: TRBV7-9